This T cell receptor (beta chain) was obtained from a study of CD8 T cells in Susac syndrome. RNA, at roughly 0.45 to 1 ug, was reverse transcribed with random hexamers. TCRdb re-called the immunoSEQ multiplex PCR reads with MiXCR, one entry per CDR3 protein. This table holds roughly 130,000 distinct CDR3 sequences, just under 95% found once. The CDR3 has 12 residues. V lost 4 bases and J 8 bases, leaving 8 bases between the germline ends. Germline assignment: CDR1 MNHEY and CDR2 SMNVEV (reference sequence). Only one count was recorded for this clonotype. The sequenced sample was CD8+ T cells from PBMCs. The chain joins TRBV27 to TRBJ1-4; D unresolved. This sequence was found in a human donor with Susac syndrome. Written as DNA, the CDR3 is TGTGCCAGCAGTTGGCGAGGGGAAAAACTGTTTTTT. The encoded protein is CASSWRGEKLFF. Supplemented by reference TRBV27 and TRBJ1-4, the full variable domain reads EAQVTQNPRYLITVTGKKLTVTCSQNMNHEYMSWYRQDPGLGLRQIYYSMNVEVTDKGDVPEGYKVSRKEKRNFPLILESPSPNQTSLYFCASSWRGEKLFFGSGTQLSVL.